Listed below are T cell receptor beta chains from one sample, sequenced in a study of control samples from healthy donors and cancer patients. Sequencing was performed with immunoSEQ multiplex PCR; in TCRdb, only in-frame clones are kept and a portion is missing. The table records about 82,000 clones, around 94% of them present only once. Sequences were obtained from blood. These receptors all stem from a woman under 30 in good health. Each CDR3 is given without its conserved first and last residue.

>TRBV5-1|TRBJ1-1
ASSSDRLNTEAF
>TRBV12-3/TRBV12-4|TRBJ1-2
ASSVDGNYGYT
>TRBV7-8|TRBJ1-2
ASSLTRQGHLYGYT
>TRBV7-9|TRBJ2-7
ASSSLLHGISYEQY
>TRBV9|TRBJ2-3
ASSVSPASPSSTDTQY
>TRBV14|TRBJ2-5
ASSQGLAGQETQY
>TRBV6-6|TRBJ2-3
ASSSTLGTQY
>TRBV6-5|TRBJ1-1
ASSYSASAEAF
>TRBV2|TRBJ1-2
ASSARLGPRYGYT
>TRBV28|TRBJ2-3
ASSRDRAQRDTQY